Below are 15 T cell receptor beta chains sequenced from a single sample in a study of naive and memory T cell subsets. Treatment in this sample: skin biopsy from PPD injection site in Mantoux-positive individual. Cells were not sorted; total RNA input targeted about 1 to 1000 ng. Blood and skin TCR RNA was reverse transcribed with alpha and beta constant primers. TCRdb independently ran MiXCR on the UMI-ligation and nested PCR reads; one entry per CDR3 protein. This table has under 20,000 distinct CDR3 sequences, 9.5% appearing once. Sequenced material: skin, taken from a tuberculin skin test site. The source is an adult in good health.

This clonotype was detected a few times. CDR3 nucleotides: TGTGCCAGCAGCTTAAGATGGGGAATCGACTCGTATGGCTACACCTTC. It specifies CASSLRWGIDSYGYTF. This rearrangement joins TRBV7-2 to TRBJ1-2; unclear D gene. The CDR3 has 16 residues. Germline V gives CDR1 SGHTA, CDR2 FQGNSA. With 2 bases removed from V and 5 bases from J, the gap between germline ends came to 18 bases.

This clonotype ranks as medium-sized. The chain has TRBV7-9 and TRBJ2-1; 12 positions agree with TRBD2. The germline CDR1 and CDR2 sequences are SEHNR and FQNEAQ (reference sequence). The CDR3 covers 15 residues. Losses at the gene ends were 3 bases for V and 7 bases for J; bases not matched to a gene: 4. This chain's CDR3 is CASSLVTSGRNEQFF. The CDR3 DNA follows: TGTGCCAGCAGCTTGGTGACTAGCGGGAGAAATGAGCAGTTCTTC. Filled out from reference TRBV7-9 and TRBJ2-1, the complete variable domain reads DTGVSQNPRHKITKRGQNVTFRCDPISEHNRLYWYRQTLGQGPEFLTYFQNEAQLEKSRLLSDRFSAERPKGSFSTLEIQRTEQGDSAMYLCASSLVTSGRNEQFFGPGTRLTVL.

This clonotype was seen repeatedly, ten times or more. The CDR3 DNA reads as TGTGCCAGCAGCTTGGGGGGGACAGGGGGCTATCAGCCCCAGCATTTT. Protein: CASSLGGTGGYQPQHF. The chain combines TRBV5-6 with TRBJ1-5, with 12 nucleotides matching TRBD1. CDR1 is SGHDT and CDR2 is YYEEEE in the germline V gene. The CDR3 consists of 16 residues. With V trimmed by 0 bases and J by 5 bases, 3 bases remained unmatched.

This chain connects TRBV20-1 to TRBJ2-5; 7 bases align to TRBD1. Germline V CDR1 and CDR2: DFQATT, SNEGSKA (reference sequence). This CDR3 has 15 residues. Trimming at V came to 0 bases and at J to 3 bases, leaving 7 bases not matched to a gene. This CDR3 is CSARDAGDSKETQYF. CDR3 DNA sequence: TGCAGTGCTAGAGATGCCGGGGACAGCAAAGAGACCCAGTACTTC.

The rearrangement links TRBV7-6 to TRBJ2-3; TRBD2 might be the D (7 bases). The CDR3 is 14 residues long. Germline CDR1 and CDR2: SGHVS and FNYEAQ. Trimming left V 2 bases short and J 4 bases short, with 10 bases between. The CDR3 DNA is TGTGCCAGCAGCTTAAGGGGGGGCTCAGATACGCAGTATTTT. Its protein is CASSLRGGSDTQYF.

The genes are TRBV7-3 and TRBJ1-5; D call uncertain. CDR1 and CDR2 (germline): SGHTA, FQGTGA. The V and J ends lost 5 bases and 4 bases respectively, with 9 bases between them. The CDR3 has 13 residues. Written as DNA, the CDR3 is TGTGCCAGCAGCCCGAACACTAATCAGCCCCAGCATTTT. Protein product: CASSPNTNQPQHF. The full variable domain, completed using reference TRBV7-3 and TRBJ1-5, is GAGVSQTPSNKVTEKGKYVELRCDPISGHTALYWYRQSLGQGPEFLIYFQGTGAADDSGLPNDRFFAVRPEGSVSTLKIQRTERGDSAVYLCASSPNTNQPQHFGDGTRLSIL.

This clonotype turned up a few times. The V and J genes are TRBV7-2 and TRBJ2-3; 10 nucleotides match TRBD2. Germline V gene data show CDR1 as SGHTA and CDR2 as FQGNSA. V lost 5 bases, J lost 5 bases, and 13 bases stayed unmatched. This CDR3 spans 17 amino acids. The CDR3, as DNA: TGTGCCAGCAGCCCCGAGGGGAGCGGGGGGGCAGGAGATACGCAGTATTTT. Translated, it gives CASSPEGSGGAGDTQYF. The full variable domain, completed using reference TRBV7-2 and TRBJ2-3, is GAGVSQSPSNKVTEKGKDVELRCDPISGHTALYWYRQSLGQGLEFLIYFQGNSAPDKSGLPSDRFSAERTGGSVSTLTIQRTQQEDSAVYLCASSPEGSGGAGDTQYFGPGTRLTVL.

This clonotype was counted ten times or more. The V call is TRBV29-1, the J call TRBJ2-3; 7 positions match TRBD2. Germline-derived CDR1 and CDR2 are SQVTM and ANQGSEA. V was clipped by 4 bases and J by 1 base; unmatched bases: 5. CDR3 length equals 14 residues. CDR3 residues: CSVGGGRGTDTQYF. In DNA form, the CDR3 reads TGCAGCGTTGGAGGTGGGAGGGGCACAGATACGCAGTATTTT.

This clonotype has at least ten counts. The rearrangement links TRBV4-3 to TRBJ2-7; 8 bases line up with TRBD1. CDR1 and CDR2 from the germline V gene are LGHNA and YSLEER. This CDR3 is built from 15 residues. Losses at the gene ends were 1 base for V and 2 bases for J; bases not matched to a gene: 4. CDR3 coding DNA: TGCGCCAGCAGCCAAGGTTCAGGGGGCGCCTACGAGCAGTACTTC. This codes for CASSQGSGGAYEQYF.

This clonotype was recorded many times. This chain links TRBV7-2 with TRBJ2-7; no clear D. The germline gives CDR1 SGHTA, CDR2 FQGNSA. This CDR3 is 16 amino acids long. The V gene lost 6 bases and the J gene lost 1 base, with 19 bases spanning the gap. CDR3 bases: TGTGCCAGCAGTCAAATGTCGCCAGGTATATCCTACGAGCAGTACTTC. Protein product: CASSQMSPGISYEQYF.

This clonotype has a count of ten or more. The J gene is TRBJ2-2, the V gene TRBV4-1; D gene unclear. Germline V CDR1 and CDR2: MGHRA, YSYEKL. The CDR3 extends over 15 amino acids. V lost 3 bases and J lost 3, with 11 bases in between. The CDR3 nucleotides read TGCGCCAGCAGCCAGCGAAAGGGCGACACCGGGGAGCTGTTTTTT. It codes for CASSQRKGDTGELFF.

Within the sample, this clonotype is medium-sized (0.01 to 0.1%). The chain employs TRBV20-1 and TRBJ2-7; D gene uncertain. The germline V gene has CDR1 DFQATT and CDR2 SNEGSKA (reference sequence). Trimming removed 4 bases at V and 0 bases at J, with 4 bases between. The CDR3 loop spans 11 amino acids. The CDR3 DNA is TGCAGTGCTACAAACTCCTACGAGCAGTACTTC. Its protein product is CSATNSYEQYF.

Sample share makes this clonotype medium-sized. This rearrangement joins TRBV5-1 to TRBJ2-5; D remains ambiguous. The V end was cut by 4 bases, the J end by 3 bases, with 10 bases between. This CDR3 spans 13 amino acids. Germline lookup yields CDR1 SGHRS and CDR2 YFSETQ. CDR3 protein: CASSIDQKETQYF. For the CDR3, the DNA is TGCGCCAGCAGCATAGACCAAAAAGAGACCCAGTACTTC.

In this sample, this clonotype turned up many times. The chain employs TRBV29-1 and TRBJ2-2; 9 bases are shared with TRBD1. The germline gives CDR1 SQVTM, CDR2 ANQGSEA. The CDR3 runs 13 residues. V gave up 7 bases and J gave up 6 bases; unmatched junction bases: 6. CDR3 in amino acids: CSARQGGAGELFF. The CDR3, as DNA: TGCAGCGCCCGACAGGGGGGGGCCGGGGAGCTGTTTTTT.

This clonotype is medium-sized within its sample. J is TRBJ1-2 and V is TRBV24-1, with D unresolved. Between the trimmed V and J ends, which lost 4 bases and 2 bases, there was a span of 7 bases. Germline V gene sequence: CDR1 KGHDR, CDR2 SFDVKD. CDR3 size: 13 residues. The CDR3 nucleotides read TGTGCCACCAGTGACCGGGCCAACTATGGCTACACCTTC. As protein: CATSDRANYGYTF.